One TCR beta chain is described in this entry. The antigen is unknown. These data belong to a study of T cell responses to AZD1222 COVID-19 vaccine. Study-wide results and caveats: CD4 TCRs linked to vaccination spanned spike, dominating at 160-218 and 743-854. At study baseline, merely six AZD1222 recipients were seropositive. The breadth and depth of Spike-specific TCRs increased once two AZD1222 doses had been given. Clonal diversity was possibly underestimated, and the donors were mostly white British, with more females.

The germline CDR1 and CDR2 sequences are LGHDT and YNNKEL (reference sequence). CDR3 length: 17 amino acids. The V gene lost 3 bases and the J gene lost 1 base, with 16 bases spanning the gap. The protocol was immunoSEQ multiplex PCR, while the TCRdb copy is restricted to in-frame clones and leaves out a portion. Of approximately 130,000 clones listed, approximately 91% are singletons. This clonotype was sampled from an adult who received the AZD1222 COVID-19 vaccine. The chain is built from TRBV3-1 (or the pseudogene TRBV3-2) and TRBJ1-5; D is undetermined. The sequences come from peripheral blood, collected 28 days after the second AZD1222 dose. DNA of the CDR3: TGTGCCAGCAGCCAGAGCAGAACCGCCATCAGCAATCAGCCCCAGCATTTT. Translation gives CASSQSRTAISNQPQHF.